The clone carrying this T cell receptor (beta chain) showed up just a few times. Its antigen remains unidentified. Per the germline V gene, CDR1 is SGHVS and CDR2 is FNYEAQ. The CDR3 length is 13 residues. V shed 5 bases and J shed 7 bases, with 11 bases lying between them. The study left out patients who had uncontrolled infection, other autoimmune disease, pregnancy or lactation. Clinicians diagnosed patients from clinical symptoms, serum thyroxine and TRAb, thyroid ultrasound and orbital computed tomography. The sample comes from a study of T cells in Graves' hyperthyroidism and ophthalmopathy. Template material for amplifying TCR beta CDR3 regions consisted of RNA transcripts. In the first-round RT-PCR of the TCR CDR3, the HTBI primer set was used. TCRdb re-analysed the multiplex PCR reads in MiXCR, keeping a single row per CDR3 protein. The sample lists around 800,000 distinct CDR3 sequences, approximately 40% occurring once.

Findings and limits, study-wide: A model built on 13 V-J features separated ophthalmopathy from stable hyperthyroidism. Blood also contained most expanded thyroid clonotypes above 0.001.

Input material: blood. The source of this sequence is a man aged 18 to 35 with Graves' hyperthyroidism. The gene calls are TRBV7-6 and TRBJ2-2, with TRBD2 as a possible D gene (5 bases). The CDR3 nucleotides read TGTGCCAGCAGCCCAGCCGGGGTCGGGGAGCTGTTTTTT. Its protein is CASSPAGVGELFF. The whole variable domain, filled in from reference TRBV7-6 and TRBJ2-2, reads GAGVSQSPRYKVTKRGQDVALRCDPISGHVSLYWYRQALGQGPEFLTYFNYEAQQDKSGLPNDRFSAERPEGSISTLTIQRTEQRDSAMYRCASSPAGVGELFFGEGSRLTVL.